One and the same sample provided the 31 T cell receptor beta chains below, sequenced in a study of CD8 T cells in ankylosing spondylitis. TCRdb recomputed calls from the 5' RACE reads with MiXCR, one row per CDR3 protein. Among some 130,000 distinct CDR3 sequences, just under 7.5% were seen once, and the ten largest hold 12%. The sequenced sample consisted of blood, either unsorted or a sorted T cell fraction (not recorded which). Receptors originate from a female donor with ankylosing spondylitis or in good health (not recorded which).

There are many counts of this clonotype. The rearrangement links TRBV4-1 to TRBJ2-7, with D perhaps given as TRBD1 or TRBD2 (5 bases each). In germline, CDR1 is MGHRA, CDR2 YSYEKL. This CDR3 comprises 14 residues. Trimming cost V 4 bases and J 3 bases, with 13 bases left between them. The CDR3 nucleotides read TGCGCCAGCAGCCCCCGGGACGCTGGCTACGAGCAGTACTTC. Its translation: CASSPRDAGYEQYF.

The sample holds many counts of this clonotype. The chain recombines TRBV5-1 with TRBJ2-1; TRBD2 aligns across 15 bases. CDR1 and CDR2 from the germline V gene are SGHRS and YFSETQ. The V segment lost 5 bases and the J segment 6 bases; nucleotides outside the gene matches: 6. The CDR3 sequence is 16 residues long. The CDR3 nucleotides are TGCGCCAGCAGGACGGGACTAGCGGGGGGCCCCAATGAGCAGTTCTTC. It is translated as CASRTGLAGGPNEQFF. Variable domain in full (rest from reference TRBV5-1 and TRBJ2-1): KAGVTQTPRYLIKTRGQQVTLSCSPISGHRSVSWYQQTPGQGLQFLFEYFSETQRNKGNFPGRFSGRQFSNSRSEMNVSTLELGDSALYLCASRTGLAGGPNEQFFGPGTRLTVL.

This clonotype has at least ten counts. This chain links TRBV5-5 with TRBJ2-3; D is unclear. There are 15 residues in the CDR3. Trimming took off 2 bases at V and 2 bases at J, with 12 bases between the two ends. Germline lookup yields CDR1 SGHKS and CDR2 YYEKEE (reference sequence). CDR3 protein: CASSFGSGSTDTQYF. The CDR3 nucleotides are TGTGCCAGCAGCTTTGGTTCGGGTTCCACAGATACGCAGTATTTT.

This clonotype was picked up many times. CDR3 residues: CASSRQGAGTGELFF. CDR3 DNA: TGTGCCAGCAGCCGACAGGGGGCTGGTACCGGGGAGCTGTTTTTT. This chain uses TRBV7-8 with TRBJ2-2; 10 bases fit TRBD1. Germline CDR1 SGHVS, CDR2 FQNEAQ. The CDR3 covers 15 residues. V gave up 5 bases and J gave up 5 bases; unmatched junction bases: 5.

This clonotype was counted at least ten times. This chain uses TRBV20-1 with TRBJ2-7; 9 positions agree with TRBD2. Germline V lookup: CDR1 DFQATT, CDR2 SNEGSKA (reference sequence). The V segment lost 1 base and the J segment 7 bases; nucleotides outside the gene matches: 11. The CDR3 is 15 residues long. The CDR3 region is CSARVSGGGGGEQYF. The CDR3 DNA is TGCAGTGCTAGAGTTAGCGGGGGTGGCGGGGGGGAGCAGTACTTC.

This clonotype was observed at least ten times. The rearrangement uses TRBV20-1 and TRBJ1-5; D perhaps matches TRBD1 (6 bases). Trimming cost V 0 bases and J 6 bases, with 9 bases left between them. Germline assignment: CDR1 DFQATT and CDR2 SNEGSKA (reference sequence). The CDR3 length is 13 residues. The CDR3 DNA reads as TGCAGTGCTAGAGAACAGGGAGCTCAGCCCCAGCATTTT. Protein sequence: CSAREQGAQPQHF.

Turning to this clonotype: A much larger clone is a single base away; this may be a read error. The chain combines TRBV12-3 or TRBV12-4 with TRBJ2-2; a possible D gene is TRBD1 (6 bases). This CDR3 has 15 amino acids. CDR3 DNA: TGTGTCAGCAGTTCTGGGACACTGAACACCGGGGAGCTGTTTTTT. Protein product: CVSSSGTLNTGELFF.

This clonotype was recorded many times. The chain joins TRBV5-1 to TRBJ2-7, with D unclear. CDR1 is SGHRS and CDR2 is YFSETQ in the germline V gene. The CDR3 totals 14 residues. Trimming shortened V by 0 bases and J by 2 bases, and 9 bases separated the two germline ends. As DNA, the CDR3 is TGCGCCAGCAGCTTGGAGGGCAGCCCCTACGAGCAGTACTTC. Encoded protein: CASSLEGSPYEQYF.

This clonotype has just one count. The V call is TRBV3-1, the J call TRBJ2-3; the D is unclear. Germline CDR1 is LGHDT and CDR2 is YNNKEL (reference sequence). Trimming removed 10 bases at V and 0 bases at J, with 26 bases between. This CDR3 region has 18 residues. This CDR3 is CATSPQPAASTSTDTQYF. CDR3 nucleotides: TGTGCCACCTCCCCCCAGCCGGCAGCGTCGACTAGCACAGATACGCAGTATTTT.

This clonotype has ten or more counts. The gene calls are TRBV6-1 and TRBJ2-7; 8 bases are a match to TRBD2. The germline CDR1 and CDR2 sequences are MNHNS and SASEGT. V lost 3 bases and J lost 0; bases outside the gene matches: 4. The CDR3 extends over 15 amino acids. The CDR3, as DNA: TGTGCCAGCAGTGACCTTAGCGGGGTCTCCTACGAGCAGTACTTC. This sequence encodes CASSDLSGVSYEQYF.

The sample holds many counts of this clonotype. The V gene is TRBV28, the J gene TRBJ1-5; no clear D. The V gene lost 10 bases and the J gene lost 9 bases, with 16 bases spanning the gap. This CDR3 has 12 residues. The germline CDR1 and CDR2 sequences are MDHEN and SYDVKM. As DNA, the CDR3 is TGTGCCATCCAGGACGGGGTACGGCCCCAGCATTTT. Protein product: CAIQDGVRPQHF.

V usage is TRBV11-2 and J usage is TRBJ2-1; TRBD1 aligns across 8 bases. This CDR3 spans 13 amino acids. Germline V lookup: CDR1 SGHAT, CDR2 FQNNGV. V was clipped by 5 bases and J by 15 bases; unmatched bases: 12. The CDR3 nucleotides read TGTGCCAGCAGCGTTCAGGGACAGGCATCAAGGTTCTTC. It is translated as CASSVQGQASRFF.

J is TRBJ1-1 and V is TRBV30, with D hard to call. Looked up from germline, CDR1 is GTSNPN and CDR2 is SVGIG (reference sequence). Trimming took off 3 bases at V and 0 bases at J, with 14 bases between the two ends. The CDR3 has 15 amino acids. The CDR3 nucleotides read TGTGCCTGGAGCTACATGGCTCGTTTGAACACTGAAGCTTTCTTT. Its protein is CAWSYMARLNTEAFF.

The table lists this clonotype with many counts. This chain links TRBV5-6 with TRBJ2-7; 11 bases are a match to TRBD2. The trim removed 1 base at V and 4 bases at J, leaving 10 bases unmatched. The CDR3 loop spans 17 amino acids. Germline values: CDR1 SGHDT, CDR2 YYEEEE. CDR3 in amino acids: CASSLSLSGGVQYEQYF. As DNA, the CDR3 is TGTGCCAGCAGCTTGTCCCTTAGCGGGGGGGTGCAGTACGAGCAGTACTTC. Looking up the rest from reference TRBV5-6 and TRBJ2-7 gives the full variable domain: DAGVTQSPTHLIKTRGQQVTLRCSPKSGHDTVSWYQQALGQGPQFIFQYYEEEERQRGNFPDRFSGHQFPNYSSELNVNALLLGDSALYLCASSLSLSGGVQYEQYFGPGTRLTVT.

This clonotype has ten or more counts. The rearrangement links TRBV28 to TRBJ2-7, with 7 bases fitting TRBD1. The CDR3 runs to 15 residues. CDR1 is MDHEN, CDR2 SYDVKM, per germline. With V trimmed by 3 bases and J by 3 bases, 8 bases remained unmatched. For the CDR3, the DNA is TGTGCCAGCAGTTTCCGGACAGGCGAACTCTACGAGCAGTACTTC. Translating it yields CASSFRTGELYEQYF.

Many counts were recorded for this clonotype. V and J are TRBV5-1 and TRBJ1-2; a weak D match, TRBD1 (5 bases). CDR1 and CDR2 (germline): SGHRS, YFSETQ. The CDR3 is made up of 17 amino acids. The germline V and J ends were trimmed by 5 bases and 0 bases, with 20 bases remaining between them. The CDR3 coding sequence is TGCGCCAGCAGGGGGGGATCCGACGGCCGAGCTAACTATGGCTACACCTTC. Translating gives CASRGGSDGRANYGYTF.

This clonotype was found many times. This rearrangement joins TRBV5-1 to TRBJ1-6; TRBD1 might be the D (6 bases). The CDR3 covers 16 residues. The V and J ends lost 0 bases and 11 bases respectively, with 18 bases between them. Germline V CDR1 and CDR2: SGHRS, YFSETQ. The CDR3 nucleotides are TGCGCCAGCAGCTTGGGACACAGGGAGGGTCACGCACCCCTCCACTTT. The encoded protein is CASSLGHREGHAPLHF.

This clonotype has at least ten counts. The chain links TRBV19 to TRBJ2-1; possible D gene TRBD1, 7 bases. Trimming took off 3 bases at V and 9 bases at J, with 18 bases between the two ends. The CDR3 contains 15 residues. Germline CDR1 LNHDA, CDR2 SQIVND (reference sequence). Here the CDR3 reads CASSIGGQYKAEQFF. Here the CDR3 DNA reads TGTGCCAGTAGTATCGGGGGACAGTATAAGGCTGAGCAGTTCTTC. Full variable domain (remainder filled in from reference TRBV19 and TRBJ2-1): DGGITQSPKYLFRKEGQNVTLSCEQNLNHDAMYWYRQDPGQGLRLIYYSQIVNDFQKGDIAEGYSVSREKKESFPLTVTSAQKNPTAFYLCASSIGGQYKAEQFFGPGTRLTVL.

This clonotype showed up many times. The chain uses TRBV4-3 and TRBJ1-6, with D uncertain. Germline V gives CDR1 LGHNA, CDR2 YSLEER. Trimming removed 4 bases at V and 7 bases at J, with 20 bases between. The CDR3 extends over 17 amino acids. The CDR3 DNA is TGCGCCAGCAGCCCACCCAAGGGTTCGGGTCAGAATTCACCCCTCCACTTT. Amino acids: CASSPPKGSGQNSPLHF.

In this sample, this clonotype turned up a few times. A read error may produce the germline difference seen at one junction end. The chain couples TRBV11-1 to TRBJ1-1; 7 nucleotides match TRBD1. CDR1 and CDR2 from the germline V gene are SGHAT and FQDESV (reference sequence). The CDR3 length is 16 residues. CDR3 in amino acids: CASSRLGQDQNTEAFF. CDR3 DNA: TGTGCAAGCAGCCGCCTAGGACAGGACCAAAACACTGAAGCTTTCTTT.

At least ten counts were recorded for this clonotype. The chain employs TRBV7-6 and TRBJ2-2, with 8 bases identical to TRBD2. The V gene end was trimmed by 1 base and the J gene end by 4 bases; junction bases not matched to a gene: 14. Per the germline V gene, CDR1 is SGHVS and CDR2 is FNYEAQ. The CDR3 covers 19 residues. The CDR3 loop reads CASSLDPSRRGVITGELFF. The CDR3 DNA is TGTGCCAGCAGCTTAGACCCTAGCAGGCGGGGGGTGATCACCGGGGAGCTGTTTTTT.

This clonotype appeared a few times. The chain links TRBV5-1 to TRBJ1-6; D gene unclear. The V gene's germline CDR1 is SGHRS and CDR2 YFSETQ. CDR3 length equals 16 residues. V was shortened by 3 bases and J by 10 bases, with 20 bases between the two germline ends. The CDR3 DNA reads TGCGCCAGCAGCTATTTAGGAGAGGGAGCGGAATCACCCCTCCACTTT. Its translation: CASSYLGEGAESPLHF. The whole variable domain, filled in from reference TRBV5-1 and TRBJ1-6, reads KAGVTQTPRYLIKTRGQQVTLSCSPISGHRSVSWYQQTPGQGLQFLFEYFSETQRNKGNFPGRFSGRQFSNSRSEMNVSTLELGDSALYLCASSYLGEGAESPLHFGNGTRLTVT.

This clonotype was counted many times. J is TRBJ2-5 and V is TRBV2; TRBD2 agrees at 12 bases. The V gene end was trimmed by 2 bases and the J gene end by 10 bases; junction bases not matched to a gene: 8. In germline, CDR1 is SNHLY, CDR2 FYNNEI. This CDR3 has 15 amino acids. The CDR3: CASSESWTSGKVQYF. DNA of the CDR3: TGTGCCAGCAGTGAAAGCTGGACTAGCGGGAAGGTCCAGTACTTC.

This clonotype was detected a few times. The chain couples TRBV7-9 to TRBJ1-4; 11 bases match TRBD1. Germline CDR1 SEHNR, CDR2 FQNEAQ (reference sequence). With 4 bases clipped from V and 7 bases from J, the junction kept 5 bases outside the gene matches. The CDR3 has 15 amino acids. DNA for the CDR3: TGTGCCAGCAGCTGGACCGGGACAGGGGGTGAAAAACTGTTTTTT. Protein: CASSWTGTGGEKLFF.

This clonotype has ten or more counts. The CDR3 loop is CASSLESGGYYEQYF. DNA for the CDR3: TGCGCCAGCAGCTTGGAGTCAGGGGGATACTACGAGCAGTACTTC. The chain combines TRBV5-1 with TRBJ2-7, with TRBD1 matching over 7 bases. J lost 3 bases, V lost 0 bases, and 6 bases had no gene match. The CDR3 is 15 amino acids. The germline gives CDR1 SGHRS, CDR2 YFSETQ. Based on the CDR3 plus reference TRBV5-1 and TRBJ2-7, the full variable domain is KAGVTQTPRYLIKTRGQQVTLSCSPISGHRSVSWYQQTPGQGLQFLFEYFSETQRNKGNFPGRFSGRQFSNSRSEMNVSTLELGDSALYLCASSLESGGYYEQYFGPGTRLTVT.

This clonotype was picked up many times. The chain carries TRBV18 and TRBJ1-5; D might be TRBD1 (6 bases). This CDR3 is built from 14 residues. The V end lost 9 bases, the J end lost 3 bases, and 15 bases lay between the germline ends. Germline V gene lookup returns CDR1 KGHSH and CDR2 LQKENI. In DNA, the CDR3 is TGTGCCAGTGCACTCCCAGGGGCCAATCAGCCCCAGCATTTT. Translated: CASALPGANQPQHF.

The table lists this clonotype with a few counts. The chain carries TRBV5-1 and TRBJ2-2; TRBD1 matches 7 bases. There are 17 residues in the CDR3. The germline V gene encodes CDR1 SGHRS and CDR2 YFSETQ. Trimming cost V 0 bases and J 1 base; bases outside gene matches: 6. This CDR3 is CASSLDTGQMNTGELFF. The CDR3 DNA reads TGCGCCAGCAGCTTGGATACGGGACAGATGAACACCGGGGAGCTGTTTTTT.

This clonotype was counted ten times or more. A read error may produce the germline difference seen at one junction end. CDR3: CASTQDLGSQTLKGELFF. The DNA of the CDR3 is TGTGCCAGCACCCAAGATCTGGGGTCACAAACACTAAAAGGGGAGCTGTTTTTT. The rearrangement joins TRBV14 to TRBJ2-2; D gene uncertain. Germline V lookup: CDR1 SGHDN, CDR2 FVKESK. The CDR3 is made up of 18 amino acids.

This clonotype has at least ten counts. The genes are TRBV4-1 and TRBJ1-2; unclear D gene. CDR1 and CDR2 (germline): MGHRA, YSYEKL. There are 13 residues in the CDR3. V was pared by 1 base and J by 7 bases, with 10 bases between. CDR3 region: CASSQVGSGGYTF. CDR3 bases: TGCGCCAGCAGCCAAGTCGGATCGGGTGGCTACACCTTC.

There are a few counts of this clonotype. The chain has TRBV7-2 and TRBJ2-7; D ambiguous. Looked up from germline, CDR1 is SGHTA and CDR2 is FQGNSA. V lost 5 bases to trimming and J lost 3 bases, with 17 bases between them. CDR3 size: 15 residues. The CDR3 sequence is CASSAGRVGGYEQYF. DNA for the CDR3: TGTGCCAGCAGCGCAGGAAGGGTAGGCGGCTACGAGCAGTACTTC.

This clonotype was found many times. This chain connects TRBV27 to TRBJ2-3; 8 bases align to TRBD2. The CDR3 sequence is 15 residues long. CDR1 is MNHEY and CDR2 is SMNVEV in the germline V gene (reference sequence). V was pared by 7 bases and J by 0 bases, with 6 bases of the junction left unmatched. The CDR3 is CASNLAGRSTDTQYF. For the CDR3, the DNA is TGTGCCAGCAACTTAGCGGGGAGAAGCACAGATACGCAGTATTTT.